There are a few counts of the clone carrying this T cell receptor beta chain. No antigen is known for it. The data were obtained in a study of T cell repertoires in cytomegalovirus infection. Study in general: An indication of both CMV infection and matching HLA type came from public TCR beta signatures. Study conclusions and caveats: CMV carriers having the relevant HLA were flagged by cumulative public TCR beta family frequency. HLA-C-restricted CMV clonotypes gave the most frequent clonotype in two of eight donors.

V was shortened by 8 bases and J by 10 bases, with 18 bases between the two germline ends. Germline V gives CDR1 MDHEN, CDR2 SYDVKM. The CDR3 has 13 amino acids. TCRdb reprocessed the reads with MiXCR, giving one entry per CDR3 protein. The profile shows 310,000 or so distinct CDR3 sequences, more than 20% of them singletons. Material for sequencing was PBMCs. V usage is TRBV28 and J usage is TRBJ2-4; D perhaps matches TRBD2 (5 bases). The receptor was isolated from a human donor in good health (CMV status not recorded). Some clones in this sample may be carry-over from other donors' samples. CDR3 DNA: TGTGCCAGCGGGCCCGGGATTAGTGGAATTCAGTACTTC. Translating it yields CASGPGISGIQYF.